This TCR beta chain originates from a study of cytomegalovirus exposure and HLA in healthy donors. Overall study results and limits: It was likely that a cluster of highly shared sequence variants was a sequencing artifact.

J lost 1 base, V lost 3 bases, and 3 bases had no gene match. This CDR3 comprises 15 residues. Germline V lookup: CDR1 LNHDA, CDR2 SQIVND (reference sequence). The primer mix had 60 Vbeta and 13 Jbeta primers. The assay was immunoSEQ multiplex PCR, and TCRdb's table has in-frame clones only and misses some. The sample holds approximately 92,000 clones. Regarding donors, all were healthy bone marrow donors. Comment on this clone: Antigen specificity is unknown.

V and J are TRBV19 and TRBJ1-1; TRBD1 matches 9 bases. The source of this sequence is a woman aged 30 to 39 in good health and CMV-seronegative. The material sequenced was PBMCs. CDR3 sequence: CASSMPGQGNTEAFF. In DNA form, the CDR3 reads TGTGCCAGTAGTATGCCGGGACAGGGGAACACTGAAGCTTTCTTT.